This entry lists 14 T cell receptor beta chains sequenced from one sample in a study of shared clonotypes between healthy human individuals. The data were produced by immunoSEQ multiplex PCR, yet TCRdb's version contains in-frame clones alone and is incomplete. Among about 600,000 clones listed, around 97% were seen once. Sequenced material: naive CD4+ T cells sorted from blood. Specified subset: CD45RA+ positively selected. The origin of the receptors is a woman aged 25 to 39 in good health.

In this sample, this clone turned up once. The chain recombines TRBV20-1 with TRBJ2-7, with D unclear. Trimming shortened V by 3 bases and J by 9 bases, and 12 bases separated the two germline ends. CDR1 is DFQATT and CDR2 is SNEGSKA in the germline V gene (reference sequence). The CDR3 covers 11 residues. CDR3 protein: CSASPGPRQYF. Written as DNA, the CDR3 is TGCAGTGCTAGTCCGGGCCCCCGGCAGTACTTC.

For the CDR3, the DNA is TGTGCCAGCAGCACTCGGGGGGGCCCGAACACCGGGGAGCTGTTTTTT. Protein: CASSTRGGPNTGELFF. The V and J genes are TRBV7-2 and TRBJ2-2; 8 positions match TRBD2. From germline, CDR1 is SGHTA and CDR2 FQGNSA. Germline trimming cut 5 bases from V and 0 bases from J; bases unmatched to any gene: 5. The CDR3 covers 16 residues.

This chain uses TRBV5-1 with TRBJ1-1; TRBD1 agrees at 9 bases. This CDR3 spans 14 amino acids. V shed 5 bases and J 7 bases; nucleotides not matched to a gene: 9. Germline V gene data show CDR1 as SGHRS and CDR2 as YFSETQ. The CDR3 DNA follows: TGCGCCAGCAGTTTGACTGACAGGGGGGGTGAAGCTTTCTTT. Translating it yields CASSLTDRGGEAFF.

V is TRBV5-8 and J is TRBJ1-1, with D unresolved. Germline CDR1 is SGHTS and CDR2 is YDEGEE. The CDR3 has 14 amino acids. V shed 0 bases and J shed 1 base, with 7 bases lying between them. The CDR3 nucleotides read TGTGCCAGCAGCTTGGTTCGGAGGAACACTGAAGCTTTCTTT. Translation gives CASSLVRRNTEAFF. The full variable domain, its missing parts supplied by reference TRBV5-8 and TRBJ1-1, is EAGVTQSPTHLIKTRGQQATLRCSPISGHTSVYWYQQALGLGLQFLLWYDEGEERNRGNFPPRFSGRQFPNYSSELNVNALELEDSALYLCASSLVRRNTEAFFGQGTRLTVV.

The CDR3 protein is CASSRDSSYNEQFF. The CDR3 nucleotides are TGTGCCAGCAGCAGGGACAGCTCCTACAATGAGCAGTTCTTC. The V and J genes are TRBV7-3 and TRBJ2-1; 7 bases are a match to TRBD1. The germline CDR1 and CDR2 sequences are SGHTA and FQGTGA. The CDR3 sequence is 14 residues long. Trimming cost V 5 bases and J 0 bases; bases outside gene matches: 1.

This clone was seen a single time. The chain couples TRBV5-6 to TRBJ2-3; D is possibly TRBD1 (7 bases). V shed 4 bases and J shed 5 bases, with 14 bases lying between them. The length of the CDR3 is 14 residues. Germline V gene data show CDR1 as SGHDT and CDR2 as YYEEEE. CDR3 DNA sequence: TGTGCCAGCAGCCCTCAGGGGGGCGGAGATACGCAGTATTTT. Protein product: CASSPQGGGDTQYF.

The V and J genes are TRBV5-1 and TRBJ1-2; the D gene is possibly TRBD1 (5 bases). CDR3 size: 15 residues. Looked up from germline, CDR1 is SGHRS and CDR2 is YFSETQ. The V end was cut by 0 bases, the J end by 1 base, with 10 bases between. The CDR3 loop reads CASSLGNRSNYGYTF. CDR3 sequence (DNA): TGCGCCAGCAGCTTGGGGAACAGGAGTAACTATGGCTACACCTTC.

In this sample, this clone turned up once. The chain joins TRBV6-6 to TRBJ1-3; TRBD1 might be the D (5 bases). Trimming took 6 bases from V and 4 from J, leaving 19 bases between them. The V gene's germline CDR1 is MNHNY and CDR2 SVGAGI (reference sequence). The CDR3 is 16 residues long. For the CDR3, the DNA is TGTGCCAGCAGCCGACGACCCCGACAGAACGGAAACACCATATATTTT. This sequence encodes CASSRRPRQNGNTIYF.

This clone was picked up a small number of times. DNA for the CDR3: TGTGCCAGCAGCAAGGGACAGCGAAACACTGAAGCTTTCTTT. Its protein product is CASSKGQRNTEAFF. The chain employs TRBV21-1 and TRBJ1-1; TRBD1, the D gene given by the table, was not confirmed from the DNA. TRBV21-1 represents a pseudogene. This CDR3 is 14 amino acids long.

This clone was found once. Mismatch with germline at one junction end may stem from a read error. The chain uses TRBV11-2 and TRBJ2-1; D might be TRBD1 or TRBD2, each matching 6 bases. Germline CDR1 and CDR2: SGHAT and FQNNGV. The CDR3 runs to 13 residues. The CDR3 protein is CASSSSEGGPVLF. CDR3 DNA: TGTGCCAGCAGCTCATCAGAGGGGGGACCCGTACTCTTC. The full variable domain, in which reference TRBV11-2 and TRBJ2-1 provide the parts outside the CDR3, is EAGVAQSPRYKIIEKRQSVAFWCNPISGHATLYWYQQILGQGPKLLIQFQNNGVVDDSQLPKDRFSAERLKGVDSTLKIQPAKLEDSAVYLCASSSSEGGPVLFGPGTRLTVL.

Only one count was recorded for this clone. This chain uses TRBV7-3 with TRBJ2-2; TRBD2 matches at 11 bases. The length of the CDR3 is 15 residues. The junction had 1 base not matched to a gene; V was cut back by 5 bases and J by 2 bases. Germline lookup yields CDR1 SGHTA and CDR2 FQGTGA. The CDR3 region has the DNA TGTGCCAGCAGCACTAGCGGGGGAAACACCGGGGAGCTGTTTTTT. Protein sequence: CASSTSGGNTGELFF.

V is TRBV6-5 and J is TRBJ2-1, with TRBD1 identical over 7 bases. The CDR3 extends over 13 amino acids. V gave up 8 bases and J gave up 4 bases; unmatched junction bases: 5. Germline values: CDR1 MNHEY, CDR2 SVGAGI. The CDR3 region has the DNA TGTGCCAGCCGGGACAGCAAATACAATGAGCAGTTCTTC. As protein: CASRDSKYNEQFF.

Regarding this clone: The same CDR3 arises from other DNA sequences in this sample as well. This sequence joins TRBV5-1 and TRBJ2-1, with a weak D call TRBD2 (5 bases). The CDR3 contains 14 residues. V was cut by 4 bases and J by 0 bases, with 8 bases left in between. Germline V gene sequence: CDR1 SGHRS, CDR2 YFSETQ. The CDR3 nucleotides are TGCGCCAGCAGCCCCGCGGGCTCCTACAATGAGCAGTTCTTC. It codes for CASSPAGSYNEQFF.

The gene calls are TRBV6-6 and TRBJ2-7; 7 positions match TRBD2. This CDR3 spans 16 amino acids. Germline CDR1 MNHNY, CDR2 SVGAGI (reference sequence). V was clipped by 0 bases and J by 0 bases; unmatched bases: 5. The CDR3 nucleotides read TGTGCCAGCAGTTACTCCTGGAGCGGGGTCTCCTACGAGCAGTACTTC. Its protein is CASSYSWSGVSYEQYF.